Each of the 7 T cell receptor beta chains below was sequenced from the same sample in a study of beta chain features in type 1 diabetes. Every isolated RNA sample was fully reverse transcribed, so sequencing captured expressed TCRB transcripts. Assay: immunoSEQ multiplex PCR; the TCRdb copy retains only in-frame clones and omits some. Among about 370,000 clones listed, over 8.5% were seen once. General observations from the study: Moderately but significantly shorter TCRB CDR3s were found in Type 1 diabetes patients in all four CD4+ subsets.

These receptors' targets are unknown. The sequenced material came from central memory CD4+ T cells from blood. These receptor sequences come from a young man with type 1 diabetes.

This clone came up once. V is TRBV7-9 and J is TRBJ2-1; 8 nucleotides match TRBD1. The CDR3 consists of 19 residues. V gave up 1 base and J gave up 0 bases; unmatched junction bases: 11. Per the germline V gene, CDR1 is SEHNR and CDR2 is FQNEAQ (reference sequence). CDR3 residues: CASSLGTGKFGLSYNEQFF. The CDR3 DNA follows: TGTGCCAGCAGCTTAGGGACAGGGAAATTTGGCCTCTCCTACAATGAGCAGTTCTTC.

This clone came up many times. The V call is TRBV23-1, the J call TRBJ1-2; D gene ambiguous. TRBV23-1 has ORF status, its function being uncertain. CDR3 size: 14 residues. V was pared by 1 base and J by 5 bases, with 11 bases between. The CDR3 protein is CASSQCEGWYGYTF. The CDR3 bases are TGCGCCAGCAGTCAATGCGAGGGATGGTATGGCTACACCTTC.

The chain is built from TRBV6-6 and TRBJ1-1; TRBD1 is a possible D gene (5 bases). CDR3 length equals 15 residues. Between the trimmed V and J ends, which lost 5 bases and 2 bases, there was a span of 15 bases. CDR1 MNHNY and CDR2 SVGAGI come from the germline V gene (reference sequence). This CDR3 reads CASSPKYQGNTEAFF. Written as DNA, the CDR3 is TGTGCCAGCAGTCCTAAGTACCAGGGTAACACTGAAGCTTTCTTT.

The chain is built from TRBV18 and TRBJ2-7; D could derive from TRBD1 or TRBD2 (5 bases each). Germline CDR1 KGHSH, CDR2 LQKENI. This CDR3 spans 15 amino acids. V was clipped by 3 bases and J by 6 bases, with 18 bases between them. CDR3 residues: CASSPPEGSRAEQYF. As DNA, the CDR3 is TGTGCCAGCTCACCCCCTGAGGGGAGCCGGGCCGAGCAGTACTTC. The variable domain in full, with the rest retrieved from reference TRBV18 and TRBJ2-7, is NAGVMQNPRHLVRRRGQEARLRCSPMKGHSHVYWYRQLPEEGLKFMVYLQKENIIDESGMPKERFSAEFPKEGPSILRIQQVVRGDSAAYFCASSPPEGSRAEQYFGPGTRLTVT.

This chain uses TRBV19 with TRBJ2-5, with 9 bases lining up with TRBD1. Germline V gene data show CDR1 as LNHDA and CDR2 as SQIVND (reference sequence). The junction had 4 bases not matched to a gene; V was cut back by 6 bases and J by 5 bases. The CDR3 sequence is 13 residues long. CDR3 loop: CASRGTGTETQYF. The CDR3 DNA follows: TGTGCCAGTAGGGGGACAGGGACGGAGACCCAGTACTTC. Together with reference TRBV19 and TRBJ2-5, the CDR3 gives the full variable domain: DGGITQSPKYLFRKEGQNVTLSCEQNLNHDAMYWYRQDPGQGLRLIYYSQIVNDFQKGDIAEGYSVSREKKESFPLTVTSAQKNPTAFYLCASRGTGTETQYFGPGTRLLVL.

At least ten counts were recorded for this clone. The CDR3 sequence is CASSIPGQLVRQYF. CDR3 DNA sequence: TGTGCCAGCAGTATCCCTGGGCAGTTAGTACGGCAGTACTTC. The chain combines TRBV28 with TRBJ2-7; D unclear. This CDR3 spans 14 amino acids. V shed 5 bases and J shed 9 bases, with 20 bases lying between them. Germline CDR1 and CDR2: MDHEN and SYDVKM.

Concerning this clone itself: The same CDR3 can be traced to other DNA sequences in this sample. CDR3 sequence (DNA): TGTGCCAGTAGTCGGACAGCCTACGAGCAGTACTTC. Translating it yields CASSRTAYEQYF. V usage is TRBV19 and J usage is TRBJ2-7; TRBD1 is a possible D gene (6 bases). This CDR3 is built from 12 residues. The V end lost 5 bases, the J end lost 2 bases, and 7 bases lay between the germline ends. In germline, CDR1 is LNHDA, CDR2 SQIVND (reference sequence). Full variable domain (outside the CDR3, taken from reference TRBV19 and TRBJ2-7): DGGITQSPKYLFRKEGQNVTLSCEQNLNHDAMYWYRQDPGQGLRLIYYSQIVNDFQKGDIAEGYSVSREKKESFPLTVTSAQKNPTAFYLCASSRTAYEQYFGPGTRLTVT.